This TCR beta chain derives from a study of blood T cell repertoires in COVID-19. Background on the study: From the United States, Italy and Spain came samples of acute and convalescent COVID-19. PBMCs, B-cell-depleted T cells, or T cells provided the cDNA or gDNA that made up the material.

Trimming took 5 bases from V and 5 from J; bases not matched to a gene: 4. The CDR3 runs to 14 residues. Germline assignment: CDR1 MNHEY and CDR2 SVGAGI. Authors' analysis steps: Amplification from reference gene primers served as the basis for estimated nucleated cell counts. The protocol was immunoSEQ multiplex PCR, while the TCRdb copy is restricted to in-frame clones and leaves out a portion. V and J calls plus clone size are reproduced from that table; the DNA served to infer D and trimming. The repertoire holds approximately 240,000 clones, with 82% as singletons. The source material was peripheral blood. This sequence joins TRBV6-5 and TRBJ1-5; 9 bases are a match to TRBD1. This TCR derives from a woman aged 80 or over with active or convalescent COVID-19. The CDR3 region is CASSPGQGDQPQHF. CDR3 bases: TGTGCCAGCAGTCCGGGACAGGGTGATCAGCCCCAGCATTTT.